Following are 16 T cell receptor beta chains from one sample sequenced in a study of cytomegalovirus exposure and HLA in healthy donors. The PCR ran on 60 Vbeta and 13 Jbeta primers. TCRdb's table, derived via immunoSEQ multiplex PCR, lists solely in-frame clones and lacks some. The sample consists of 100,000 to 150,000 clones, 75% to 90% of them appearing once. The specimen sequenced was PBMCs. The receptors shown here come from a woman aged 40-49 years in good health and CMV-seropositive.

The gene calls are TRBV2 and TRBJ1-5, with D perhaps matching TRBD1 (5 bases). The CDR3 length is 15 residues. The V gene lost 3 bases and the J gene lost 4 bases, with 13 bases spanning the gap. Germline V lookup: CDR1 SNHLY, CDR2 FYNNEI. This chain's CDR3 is CASSEWGLLNQPQHF. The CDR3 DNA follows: TGTGCCAGCAGTGAGTGGGGACTTTTAAATCAGCCCCAGCATTTT.

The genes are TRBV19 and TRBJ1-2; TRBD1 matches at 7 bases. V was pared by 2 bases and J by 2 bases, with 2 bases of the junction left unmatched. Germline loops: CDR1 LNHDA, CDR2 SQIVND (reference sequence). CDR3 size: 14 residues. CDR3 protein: CASSIRGRNYGYTF. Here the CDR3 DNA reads TGTGCCAGTAGTATAAGGGGGCGGAACTATGGCTACACCTTC.

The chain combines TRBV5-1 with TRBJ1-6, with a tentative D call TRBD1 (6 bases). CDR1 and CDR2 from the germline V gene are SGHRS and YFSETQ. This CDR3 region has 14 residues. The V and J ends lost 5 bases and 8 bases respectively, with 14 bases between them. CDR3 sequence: CASSLDRTDSPLHF. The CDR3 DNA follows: TGCGCCAGCAGTCTCGACAGGACTGATTCACCCCTCCACTTT.

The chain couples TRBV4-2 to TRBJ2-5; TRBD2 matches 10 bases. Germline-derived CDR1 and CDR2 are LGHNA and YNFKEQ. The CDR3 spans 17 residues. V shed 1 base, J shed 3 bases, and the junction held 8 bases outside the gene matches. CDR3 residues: CASSQVQLAGWEETQYF. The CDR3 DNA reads TGTGCCAGCAGCCAAGTCCAACTAGCGGGGTGGGAAGAGACCCAGTACTTC.

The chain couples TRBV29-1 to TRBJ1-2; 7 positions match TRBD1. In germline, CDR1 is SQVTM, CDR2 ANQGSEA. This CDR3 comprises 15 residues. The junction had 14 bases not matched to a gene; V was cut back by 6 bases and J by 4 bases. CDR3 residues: CSVGFTGAEPYGYTF. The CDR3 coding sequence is TGCAGCGTCGGATTCACAGGGGCAGAACCCTATGGCTACACCTTC.

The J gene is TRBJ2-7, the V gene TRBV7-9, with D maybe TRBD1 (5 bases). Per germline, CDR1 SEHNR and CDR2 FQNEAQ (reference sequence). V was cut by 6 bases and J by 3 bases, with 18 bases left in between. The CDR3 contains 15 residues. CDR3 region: CASSLWGGQGYEQYF. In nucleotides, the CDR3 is TGTGCCAGCAGTTTATGGGGCGGACAAGGCTACGAGCAGTACTTC. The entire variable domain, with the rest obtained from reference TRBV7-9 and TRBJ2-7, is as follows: DTGVSQNPRHKITKRGQNVTFRCDPISEHNRLYWYRQTLGQGPEFLTYFQNEAQLEKSRLLSDRFSAERPKGSFSTLEIQRTEQGDSAMYLCASSLWGGQGYEQYFGPGTRLTVT.

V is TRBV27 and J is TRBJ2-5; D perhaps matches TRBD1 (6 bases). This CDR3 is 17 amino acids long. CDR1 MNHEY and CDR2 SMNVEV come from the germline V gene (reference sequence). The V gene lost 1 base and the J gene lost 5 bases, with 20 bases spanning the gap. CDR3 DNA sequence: TGTGCCAGCAGTTTATTCGGGGTCACAGGGTTAGAGGAGACCCAGTACTTC. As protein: CASSLFGVTGLEETQYF.

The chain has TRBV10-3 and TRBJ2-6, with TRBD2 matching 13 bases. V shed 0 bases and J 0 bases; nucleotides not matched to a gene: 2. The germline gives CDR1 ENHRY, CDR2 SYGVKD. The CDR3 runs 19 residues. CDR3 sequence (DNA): TGTGCCATCAGTGAGTCTGGGACTAGCGGGATCTCTGGGGCCAACGTCCTGACTTTC. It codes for CAISESGTSGISGANVLTF.

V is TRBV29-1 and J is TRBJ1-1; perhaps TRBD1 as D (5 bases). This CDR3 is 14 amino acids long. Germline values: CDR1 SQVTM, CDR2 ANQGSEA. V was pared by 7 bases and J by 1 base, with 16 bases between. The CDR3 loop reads CSAGGAGSNTEAFF. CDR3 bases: TGCAGCGCCGGCGGGGCGGGATCGAACACTGAAGCTTTCTTT.

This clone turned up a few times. Here the CDR3 DNA reads TGTGCCAGCAGGACCAGGGGGCCCCACGGGGAGCTGTTTTTT. This encodes CASRTRGPHGELFF. The rearrangement uses TRBV27 and TRBJ2-2; TRBD1 aligns across 8 bases. Germline assignment: CDR1 MNHEY and CDR2 SMNVEV (reference sequence). Trimming cost V 6 bases and J 7 bases; bases outside gene matches: 7. The CDR3 runs to 14 residues.

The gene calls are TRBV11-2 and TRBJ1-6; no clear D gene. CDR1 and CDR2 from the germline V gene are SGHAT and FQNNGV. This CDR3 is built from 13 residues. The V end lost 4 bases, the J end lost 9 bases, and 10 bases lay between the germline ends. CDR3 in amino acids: CASSSDRFSPLHF. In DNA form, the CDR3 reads TGTGCCAGCAGCTCAGACCGGTTTTCACCCCTCCACTTT. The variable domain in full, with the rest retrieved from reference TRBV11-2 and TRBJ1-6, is EAGVAQSPRYKIIEKRQSVAFWCNPISGHATLYWYQQILGQGPKLLIQFQNNGVVDDSQLPKDRFSAERLKGVDSTLKIQPAKLEDSAVYLCASSSDRFSPLHFGNGTRLTVT.

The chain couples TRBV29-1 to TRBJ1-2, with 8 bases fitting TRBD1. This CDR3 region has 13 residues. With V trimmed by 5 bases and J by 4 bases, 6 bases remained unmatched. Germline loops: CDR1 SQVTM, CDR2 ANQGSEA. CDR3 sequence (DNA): TGCAGCGTTACGACAGGGGCCGCCTATGGCTACACCTTC. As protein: CSVTTGAAYGYTF.

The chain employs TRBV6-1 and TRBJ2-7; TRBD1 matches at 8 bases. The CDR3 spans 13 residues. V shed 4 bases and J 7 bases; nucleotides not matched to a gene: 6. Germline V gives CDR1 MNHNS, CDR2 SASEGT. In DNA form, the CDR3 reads TGTGCCAGCAGTGGGACAGGGCCGGGTGAGCAGTACTTC. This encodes CASSGTGPGEQYF.

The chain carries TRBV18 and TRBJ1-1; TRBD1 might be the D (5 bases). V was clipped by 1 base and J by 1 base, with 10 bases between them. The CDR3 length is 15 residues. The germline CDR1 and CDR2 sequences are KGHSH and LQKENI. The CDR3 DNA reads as TGTGCCAGCTCACCACAGGGGCCGGCGAACACTGAAGCTTTCTTT. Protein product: CASSPQGPANTEAFF.

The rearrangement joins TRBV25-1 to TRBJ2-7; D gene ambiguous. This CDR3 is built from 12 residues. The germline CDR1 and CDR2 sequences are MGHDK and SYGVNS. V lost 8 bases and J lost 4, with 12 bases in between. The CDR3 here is CASGFEAYEQYF. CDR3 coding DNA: TGTGCCAGCGGGTTCGAGGCTTACGAGCAGTACTTC.

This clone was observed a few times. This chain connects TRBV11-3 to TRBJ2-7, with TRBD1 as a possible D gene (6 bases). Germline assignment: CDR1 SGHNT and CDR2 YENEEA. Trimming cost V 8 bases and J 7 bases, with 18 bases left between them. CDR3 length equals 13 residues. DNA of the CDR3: TGTGCCAGCTCCCCCCTGGGGGCGGAAGAGCAGTACTTC. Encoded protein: CASSPLGAEEQYF.